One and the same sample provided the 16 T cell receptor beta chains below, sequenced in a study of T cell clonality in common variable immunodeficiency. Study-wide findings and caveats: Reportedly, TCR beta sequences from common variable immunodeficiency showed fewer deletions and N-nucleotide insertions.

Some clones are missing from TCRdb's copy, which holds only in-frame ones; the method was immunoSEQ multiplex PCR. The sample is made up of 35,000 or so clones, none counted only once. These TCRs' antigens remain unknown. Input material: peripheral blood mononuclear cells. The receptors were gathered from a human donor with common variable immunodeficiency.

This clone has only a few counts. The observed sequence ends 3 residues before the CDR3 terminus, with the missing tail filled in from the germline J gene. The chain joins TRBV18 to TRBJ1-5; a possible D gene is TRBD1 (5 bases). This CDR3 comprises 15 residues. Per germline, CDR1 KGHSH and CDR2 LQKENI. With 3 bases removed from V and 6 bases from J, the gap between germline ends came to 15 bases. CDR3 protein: CASSPSGDGRQPQHF. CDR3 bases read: TGTGCCAGCTCACCGTCGGGGGATGGGCGTCAGCCC.

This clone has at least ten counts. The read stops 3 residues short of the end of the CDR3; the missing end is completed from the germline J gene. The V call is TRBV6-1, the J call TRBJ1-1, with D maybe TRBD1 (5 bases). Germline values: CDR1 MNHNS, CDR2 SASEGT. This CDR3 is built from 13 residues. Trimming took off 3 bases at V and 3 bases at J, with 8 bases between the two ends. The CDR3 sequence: CASSDWGDTEAFF. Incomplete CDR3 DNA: TGTGCCAGCAGTGATTGGGGGGACACTGAA.

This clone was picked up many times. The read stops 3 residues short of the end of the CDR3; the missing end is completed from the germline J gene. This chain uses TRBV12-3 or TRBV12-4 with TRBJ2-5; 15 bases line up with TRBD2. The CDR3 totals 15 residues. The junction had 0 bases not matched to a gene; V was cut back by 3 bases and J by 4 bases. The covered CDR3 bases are TGTGCCAGCAGTTTGGGACTAGCGGGAGGAGAGACC. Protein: CASSLGLAGGET. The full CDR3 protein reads CASSLGLAGGETQYF.

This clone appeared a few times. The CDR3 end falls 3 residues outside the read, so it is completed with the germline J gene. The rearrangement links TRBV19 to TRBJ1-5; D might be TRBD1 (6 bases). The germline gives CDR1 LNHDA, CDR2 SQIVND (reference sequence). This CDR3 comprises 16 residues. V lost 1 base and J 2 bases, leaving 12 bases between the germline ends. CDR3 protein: CASSIGAGDGNQPQHF. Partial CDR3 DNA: TGTGCCAGTAGTATAGGGGCAGGGGACGGCAATCAGCCC. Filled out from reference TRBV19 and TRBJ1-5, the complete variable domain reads DGGITQSPKYLFRKEGQNVTLSCEQNLNHDAMYWYRQDPGQGLRLIYYSQIVNDFQKGDIAEGYSVSREKKESFPLTVTSAQKNPTAFYLCASSIGAGDGNQPQHFGDGTRLSIL.

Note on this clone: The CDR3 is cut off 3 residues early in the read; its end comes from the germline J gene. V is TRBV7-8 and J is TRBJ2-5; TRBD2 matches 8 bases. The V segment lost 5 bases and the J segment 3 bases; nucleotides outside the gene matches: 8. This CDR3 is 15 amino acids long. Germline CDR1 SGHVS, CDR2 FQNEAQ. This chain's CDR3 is CASSALTSAKETQYF. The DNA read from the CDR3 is TGTGCCAGCAGCGCCCTGACTAGCGCTAAAGAGACC. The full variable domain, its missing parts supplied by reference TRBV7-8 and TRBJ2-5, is GAGVSQSPRYKVAKRGQDVALRCDPISGHVSLFWYQQALGQGPEFLTYFQNEAQLDKSGLPSDRFFAERPEGSVSTLKIQRTQQEDSAVYLCASSALTSAKETQYFGPGTRLLVL.

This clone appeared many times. The covered CDR3 bases are TGTGCCATCAGTGATGGACTAGCGGGGAGATACGAG. This codes for CAISDGLAGRYE. The whole CDR3 is CAISDGLAGRYEQYF. The chain is built from TRBV10-3 and TRBJ2-7, with 12 nucleotides matching TRBD2. The CDR3 is cut off 3 residues early in the read; its end comes from the germline J gene. V shed 3 bases, J shed 4 bases, and the junction held 4 bases outside the gene matches. Germline V gene sequence: CDR1 ENHRY, CDR2 SYGVKD. This CDR3 is built from 15 residues.

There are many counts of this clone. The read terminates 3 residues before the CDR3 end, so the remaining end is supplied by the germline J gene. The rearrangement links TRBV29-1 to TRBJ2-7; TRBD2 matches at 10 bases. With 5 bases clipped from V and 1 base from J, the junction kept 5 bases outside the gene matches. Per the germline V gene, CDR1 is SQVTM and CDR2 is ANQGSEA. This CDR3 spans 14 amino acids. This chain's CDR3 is CSVIPGLASYEQYF. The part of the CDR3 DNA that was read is TGCAGCGTTATTCCGGGACTAGCGTCCTACGAG.

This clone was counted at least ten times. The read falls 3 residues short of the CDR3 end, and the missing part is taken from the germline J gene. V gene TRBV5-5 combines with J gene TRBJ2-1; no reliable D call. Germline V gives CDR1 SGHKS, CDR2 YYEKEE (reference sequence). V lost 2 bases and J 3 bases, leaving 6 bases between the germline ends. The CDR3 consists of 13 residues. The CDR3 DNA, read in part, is TGTGCCAGCAGCTTACCCAGCTACAATGAG. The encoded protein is CASSLPSYNE. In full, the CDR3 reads CASSLPSYNEQFF.

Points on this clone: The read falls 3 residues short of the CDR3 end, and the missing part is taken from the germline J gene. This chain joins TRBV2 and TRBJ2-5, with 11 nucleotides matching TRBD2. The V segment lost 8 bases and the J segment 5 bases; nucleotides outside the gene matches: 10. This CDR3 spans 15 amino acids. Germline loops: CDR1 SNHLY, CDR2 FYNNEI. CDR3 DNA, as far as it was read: TGTGCCAGCGGGCTAGCGGGGGGCAGGGGGGAGACC. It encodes CASGLAGGRGET. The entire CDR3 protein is CASGLAGGRGETQYF.

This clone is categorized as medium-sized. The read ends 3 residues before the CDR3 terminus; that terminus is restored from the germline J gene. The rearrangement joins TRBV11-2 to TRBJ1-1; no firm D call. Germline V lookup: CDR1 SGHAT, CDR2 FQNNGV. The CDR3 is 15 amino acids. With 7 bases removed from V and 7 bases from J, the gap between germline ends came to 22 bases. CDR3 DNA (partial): TGTGCCAGCACCCCGGCGGGCCAGCCTTACGTTGAA. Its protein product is CASTPAGQPYVE. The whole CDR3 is CASTPAGQPYVEAFF.

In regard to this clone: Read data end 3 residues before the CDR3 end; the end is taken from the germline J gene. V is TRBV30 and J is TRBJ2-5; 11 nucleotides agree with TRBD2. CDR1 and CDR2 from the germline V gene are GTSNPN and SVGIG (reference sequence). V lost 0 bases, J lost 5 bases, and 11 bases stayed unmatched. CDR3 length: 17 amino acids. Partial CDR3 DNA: TGTGCCTGGAGTGTAACCCTAGCGGGGGGCCAAGGGGAGACC. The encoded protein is CAWSVTLAGGQGET. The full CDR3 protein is CAWSVTLAGGQGETQYF.

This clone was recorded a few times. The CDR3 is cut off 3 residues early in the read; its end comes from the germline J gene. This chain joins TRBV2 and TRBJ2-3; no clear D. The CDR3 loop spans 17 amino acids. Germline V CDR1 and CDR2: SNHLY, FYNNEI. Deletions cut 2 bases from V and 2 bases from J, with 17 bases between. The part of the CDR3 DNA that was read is TGTGCCAGCAGTGAAAGTTTTGCAACCCACTTCACAGATACG. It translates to CASSESFATHFTDT. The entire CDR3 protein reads CASSESFATHFTDTQYF.

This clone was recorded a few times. CDR3 DNA, as far as it was read: TGTGCCACTGGACAGGGAAGGGTCAATGAG. Its translation: CATGQGRVNE. The complete CDR3 reads CATGQGRVNEQFF. This chain links TRBV19 with TRBJ2-1, with 8 bases lining up with TRBD1. The read stops 3 residues short of the end of the CDR3; the missing end is completed from the germline J gene. With 10 bases clipped from V and 6 bases from J, the junction kept 8 bases outside the gene matches. CDR1 LNHDA and CDR2 SQIVND come from the germline V gene (reference sequence). The CDR3 length is 13 residues.

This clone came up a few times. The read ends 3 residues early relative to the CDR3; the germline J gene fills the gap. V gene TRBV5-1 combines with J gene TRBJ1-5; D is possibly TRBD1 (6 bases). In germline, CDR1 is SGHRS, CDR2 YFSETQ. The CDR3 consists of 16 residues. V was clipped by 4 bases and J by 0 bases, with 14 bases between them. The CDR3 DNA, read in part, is TGCGCCAGCAGCGAGGGGACAACCGATAGCAATCAGCCC. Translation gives CASSEGTTDSNQP. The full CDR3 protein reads CASSEGTTDSNQPQHF.

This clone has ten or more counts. The CDR3 region is CAWSVYGGLKEKLFF. CDR3 DNA (partial): TGTGCCTGGAGTGTATACGGGGGATTGAAGGAAAAA. This chain links TRBV30 with TRBJ1-4; possibly TRBD1 for D (5 bases). The observed sequence ends 3 residues before the CDR3 terminus, with the missing tail filled in from the germline J gene. CDR1 and CDR2 from the germline V gene are GTSNPN and SVGIG (reference sequence). This CDR3 region has 15 residues. The V end lost 0 bases, the J end lost 8 bases, and 16 bases lay between the germline ends.

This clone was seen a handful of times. CDR3: CASSPDGADYNEQFF. The part of the CDR3 DNA that was read is TGTGCCAGCTCCCCGGATGGGGCAGACTACAATGAG. J is TRBJ2-1 and V is TRBV18; a possible D gene is TRBD1 (5 bases). The read stops 3 residues short of the end of the CDR3; the missing end is completed from the germline J gene. The CDR3 is made up of 15 amino acids. The germline gives CDR1 KGHSH, CDR2 LQKENI. V was shortened by 6 bases and J by 3 bases, with 15 bases between the two germline ends. Complete variable domain (other parts from reference TRBV18 and TRBJ2-1): NAGVMQNPRHLVRRRGQEARLRCSPMKGHSHVYWYRQLPEEGLKFMVYLQKENIIDESGMPKERFSAEFPKEGPSILRIQQVVRGDSAAYFCASSPDGADYNEQFFGPGTRLTVL.